The 5 T cell receptor beta chains presented below share a single source sample, sequenced in a study of OX40 agonist ivuxolimab in advanced cancers. The table came from immunoSEQ multiplex PCR; TCRdb's copy has only in-frame clones and leaves some out. The table records 40,000 to 60,000 clones, 88% of them present only once. Material: CD4+ or CD8+ T cells sorted from blood, obtained in a trial of the OX40 agonist ivuxolimab. These receptors were taken from an adult with an advanced solid tumor such as melanoma, head and neck, liver or kidney cancer.

The CDR3, as DNA: TGTGCCAGCAGTCCCAGATCCGCCCAAGAGACCCAGTACTTC. Translated, it gives CASSPRSAQETQYF. J is TRBJ2-5 and V is TRBV5-4, with D hard to call. V lost 5 bases and J lost 1, with 12 bases in between. CDR3 length: 14 residues. Looked up from germline, CDR1 is SGHNT and CDR2 is YYREEE (reference sequence).

The DNA for the CDR3 is TGTGCCAGCAGTTTGACAGGGGAAGAGACCCAGTACTTC. Translating it yields CASSLTGEETQYF. The chain joins TRBV6-5 to TRBJ2-5; 8 bases are shared with TRBD1. V dropped 4 bases and J dropped 3; count of bases not matched to a gene: 1. The CDR3 runs 13 residues. Germline-derived CDR1 and CDR2 are MNHEY and SVGAGI.

The chain couples TRBV25-1 to TRBJ2-3; D is unresolved. The CDR3 runs to 13 residues. Trimming removed 3 bases from V and 0 bases from J, with 4 bases in between. The V gene's germline CDR1 is MGHDK and CDR2 SYGVNS. Here the CDR3 reads CASSDRSTDTQYF. DNA of the CDR3: TGTGCCAGCAGTGATAGAAGCACAGATACGCAGTATTTT.

The genes are TRBV9 and TRBJ1-1; TRBD1 might be the D (6 bases). Trimming removed 3 bases at V and 5 bases at J, with 17 bases between. Germline assignment: CDR1 SGDLS and CDR2 YYNGEE. This CDR3 region has 15 residues. This chain's CDR3 is CASSEGGQGRTEAFF. Written as DNA, the CDR3 is TGTGCCAGCAGCGAGGGGGGCCAGGGGAGGACTGAAGCTTTCTTT.

The J gene is TRBJ1-6, the V gene TRBV2; no firm D call. The CDR3 has 14 amino acids. V lost 2 bases, J lost 6 bases, and 8 bases lay in between. Germline-derived CDR1 and CDR2 are SNHLY and FYNNEI. The CDR3 is CASSESAGNSPLHF. The CDR3, as DNA: TGTGCCAGCAGTGAATCCGCGGGTAATTCACCCCTCCACTTT.